One and the same sample provided the 17 T cell receptor beta chains below, sequenced in a study of beta chain features in type 1 diabetes. The authors reverse transcribed all of the isolated RNA, so sequencing captured expressed TCRB transcripts. Measured with immunoSEQ multiplex PCR; TCRdb has only the in-frame clones, and not every one. This sample has around 300,000 clones, with approximately 8% found just once. Sequencing was carried out using central memory CD4+ T cells from blood. Every receptor here comes from a woman between 18 and 29 years old in good health.

The chain joins TRBV2 to TRBJ2-3; D might be TRBD1 (5 bases). The CDR3 is made up of 14 amino acids. Germline V lookup: CDR1 SNHLY, CDR2 FYNNEI. Trimming cost V 4 bases and J 4 bases, with 12 bases left between them. The DNA of the CDR3 is TGTGCCAGCAGTGTAGTAAGGGGCTCAGATACGCAGTATTTT. Translating it yields CASSVVRGSDTQYF.

This chain joins TRBV14 and TRBJ1-2, with D tentatively TRBD1 (5 bases). Trimming took off 2 bases at V and 13 bases at J, with 14 bases between the two ends. The CDR3 is 12 residues long. Germline-derived CDR1 and CDR2 are SGHDN and FVKESK. The CDR3 loop reads CASSQTGLGATF. In DNA form, the CDR3 reads TGTGCCAGCAGCCAAACAGGCCTGGGAGCCACCTTC.

The chain uses TRBV11-3 and TRBJ2-3; no definite D call. Germline V gene data show CDR1 as SGHNT and CDR2 as YENEEA. Deletions cut 5 bases from V and 1 base from J, with 10 bases between. The CDR3 totals 14 residues. DNA of the CDR3: TGTGCCAGCAGCCCCGAGTGGGGCACAGATACGCAGTATTTT. Amino acid sequence: CASSPEWGTDTQYF.

In regard to this clone: Other DNA sequences in this sample translate to the same CDR3. This chain joins TRBV18 and TRBJ2-5, with 8 positions matching TRBD1. Germline trimming cut 4 bases from V and 4 bases from J; bases unmatched to any gene: 2. This CDR3 has 13 amino acids. Germline CDR1 is KGHSH and CDR2 is LQKENI. The CDR3, as DNA: TGTGCCAGCTCACTGGACAGGGTAGAGACCCAGTACTTC. It codes for CASSLDRVETQYF.

The rearrangement links TRBV25-1 to TRBJ2-1, with TRBD2 matching over 9 bases. The ends lost 7 bases at V and 7 bases at J; junction bases unmatched: 11. The CDR3 consists of 15 residues. Germline CDR1 is MGHDK and CDR2 is SYGVNS. The CDR3 DNA follows: TGTGCCAGCACCGAGCGGGAGGCCAAGGGAAATGAGCAGTTCTTC. Protein sequence: CASTEREAKGNEQFF.

The CDR3 reads CASSLGRSYEQYF. CDR3 coding DNA: TGTGCCAGCAGCTTAGGCCGCTCCTACGAGCAGTACTTC. The chain has TRBV11-2 and TRBJ2-7, with D unresolved. Germline CDR1 SGHAT, CDR2 FQNNGV. The CDR3 loop spans 13 amino acids. Trimming took 1 base from V and 0 from J, leaving 4 bases between them.

This clone was seen a handful of times. This rearrangement joins TRBV4-3 to TRBJ1-3; perhaps TRBD1 as D (5 bases). The CDR3 runs to 17 residues. Per germline, CDR1 LGHNA and CDR2 YSLEER. Trimming left V 3 bases short and J 1 base short, with 16 bases between. The CDR3 spells CASSHHGVTGSGNTIYF. In DNA, the CDR3 is TGCGCCAGCAGCCATCATGGGGTTACAGGTTCTGGAAACACCATATATTTT.

The rearrangement joins TRBV2 to TRBJ1-5; D is unclear. Germline V lookup: CDR1 SNHLY, CDR2 FYNNEI. V lost 6 bases and J 2 bases, leaving 14 bases between the germline ends. This CDR3 spans 15 amino acids. CDR3 loop: CASRPELIGNQPQHF. CDR3 bases: TGTGCCAGCAGGCCGGAGTTAATAGGCAATCAGCCCCAGCATTTT.

This clone was detected ten times or more. J is TRBJ2-1 and V is TRBV13, with 7 positions matching TRBD1. Unmatched junction bases numbered 16, after V lost 11 bases and J lost 9 bases. Per the germline V gene, CDR1 is PRHDT and CDR2 is FYEKMQ (reference sequence). This CDR3 is 14 amino acids long. In DNA form, the CDR3 reads TGTGCCGCAGCACAACGAAGGGGGCGGGTTGAGCAGTTCTTC. Translated: CAAAQRRGRVEQFF. The whole variable domain, remainder taken from reference TRBV13 and TRBJ2-1, is AAGVIQSPRHLIKEKRETATLKCYPIPRHDTVYWYQQGPGQDPQFLISFYEKMQSDKGSIPDRFSAQQFSDYHSELNMSSLELGDSALYFCAAAQRRGRVEQFFGPGTRLTVL.

Only a few counts were recorded for this clone. This specimen includes other DNA sequences encoding the same CDR3. The chain recombines TRBV18 with TRBJ1-1; D is unclear. Germline-derived CDR1 and CDR2 are KGHSH and LQKENI. The V gene lost 2 bases and the J gene lost 0 bases, with 4 bases spanning the gap. This CDR3 comprises 13 residues. As DNA, the CDR3 is TGTGCCAGCTCACCAGACCTGAACACTGAAGCTTTCTTT. This translates into CASSPDLNTEAFF. Full variable domain (missing parts from reference TRBV18 and TRBJ1-1): NAGVMQNPRHLVRRRGQEARLRCSPMKGHSHVYWYRQLPEEGLKFMVYLQKENIIDESGMPKERFSAEFPKEGPSILRIQQVVRGDSAAYFCASSPDLNTEAFFGQGTRLTVV.

This clone was detected only a few times. J is TRBJ2-6 and V is TRBV7-3; 7 bases fit TRBD1. Trimming at V came to 5 bases and at J to 9 bases, leaving 7 bases not matched to a gene. CDR1 is SGHTA and CDR2 is FQGTGA in the germline V gene. This CDR3 comprises 14 residues. CDR3 region: CASSPRQGDNVLTF. CDR3 nucleotide sequence: TGTGCCAGCAGCCCCCGACAGGGTGACAACGTCCTGACTTTC. Variable domain in full (rest from reference TRBV7-3 and TRBJ2-6): GAGVSQTPSNKVTEKGKYVELRCDPISGHTALYWYRQSLGQGPEFLIYFQGTGAADDSGLPNDRFFAVRPEGSVSTLKIQRTERGDSAVYLCASSPRQGDNVLTFGAGSRLTVL.

This clone appeared a few times. The chain combines TRBV19 with TRBJ1-4; TRBD1 matches at 8 bases. From germline, CDR1 is LNHDA and CDR2 SQIVND (reference sequence). The CDR3 covers 16 residues. After removal of 5 bases from V and 0 bases from J, the junction contained 5 bases not matched to a gene. The CDR3 region is CASSVRTGTTNEKLFF. Here the CDR3 DNA reads TGTGCCAGTAGTGTACGGACAGGGACAACTAATGAAAAACTGTTTTTT. The variable domain in full, with the rest retrieved from reference TRBV19 and TRBJ1-4, is DGGITQSPKYLFRKEGQNVTLSCEQNLNHDAMYWYRQDPGQGLRLIYYSQIVNDFQKGDIAEGYSVSREKKESFPLTVTSAQKNPTAFYLCASSVRTGTTNEKLFFGSGTQLSVL.

The genes are TRBV7-6 and TRBJ2-5; D may be TRBD1 (6 bases). Looked up from germline, CDR1 is SGHVS and CDR2 is FNYEAQ. Trimming pared 1 base from V and 1 base from J, leaving 13 bases between. The CDR3 has 16 amino acids. CDR3 sequence (DNA): TGTGCCAGCAGCTTAGGAGGGATAGGGGGCCAAGAGACCCAGTACTTC. This codes for CASSLGGIGGQETQYF.

This clone was picked up many times. This may stem from a read error, because a much larger clone lies one nucleotide away. Different DNA sequences within this sample yield the same CDR3. J is TRBJ2-3 and V is TRBV7-2; no definite D call. The germline gives CDR1 SGHTA, CDR2 FQGNSA. The CDR3 is 12 amino acids. Deletions cut 3 bases from V and 2 bases from J, with 3 bases between. CDR3 bases: TGTGCCAGCAGCTTCTACACAGATACGCAGTATTTT. The encoded protein is CASSFYTDTQYF.

The CDR3: CASNPPPKSYNEQFF. The CDR3 DNA sequence: TGTGCCAGCAATCCGCCGCCTAAGTCCTACAATGAGCAGTTCTTC. The rearrangement links TRBV2 to TRBJ2-1; D ambiguous. Germline V CDR1 and CDR2: SNHLY, FYNNEI. The length of the CDR3 is 15 residues. Between the trimmed V and J ends, which lost 7 bases and 1 base, there was a span of 14 bases.

This clone was observed a handful of times. This chain links TRBV7-3 with TRBJ2-1; the D call may be TRBD1 or TRBD2 (5 bases each). Germline CDR1 is SGHTA and CDR2 is FQGTGA. The CDR3 consists of 17 residues. The V and J ends lost 0 bases and 0 bases respectively, with 12 bases between them. As DNA, the CDR3 is TGTGCCAGCAGCTTAACGAGGGGTCCAAGCTCCTACAATGAGCAGTTCTTC. Protein product: CASSLTRGPSSYNEQFF.

The V call is TRBV29-1, the J call TRBJ1-2; 8 bases agree with TRBD1. This CDR3 is built from 13 residues. V was pared by 5 bases and J by 8 bases, with 10 bases of the junction left unmatched. Germline CDR1 is SQVTM and CDR2 is ANQGSEA. The CDR3 region has the DNA TGCAGCGTTTCTACTCAGGGGGCCGCCGGCTACACCTTC. This gives the protein CSVSTQGAAGYTF.